The entry below gives a single T cell receptor beta chain sequence along with its context. The CDR3 spans 13 residues. Trimming removed 4 bases at V and 5 bases at J, with 12 bases between. Germline V gene sequence: CDR1 SGDLS, CDR2 YYNGEE. In the authors' workflow: By means of reference gene primer amplification, nucleated cell counts were estimated. Clones were read by immunoSEQ multiplex PCR, and TCRdb kept only the in-frame ones, dropping some. V and J calls plus clone size are reproduced from that table; the DNA served to infer D and trimming. There are approximately 170,000 clones in the sample; approximately 93% occur only once, and about 2% lies in the top ten. This sample stems from a study of blood T cell repertoires in COVID-19. At the level of the study: PBMCs, B-cell-depleted T cells, or T cells were the source of the cDNA or gDNA that made up the material.

The sequence was obtained from a woman in her sixties with COVID-19, enrolled during active disease. Material for sequencing was peripheral blood. This chain connects TRBV9 to TRBJ1-1; D perhaps matches TRBD1 (6 bases). CDR3 residues: CASSRSGTTEAFF. CDR3 DNA: TGTGCCAGCAGCCGTTCCGGGACAACTGAAGCTTTCTTT.